These T cell receptor beta chains were read from a single sample in a study of cytomegalovirus exposure and HLA in healthy donors. Method: immunoSEQ multiplex PCR; TCRdb's copy keeps in-frame clones and lacks some. The sample includes 140,000 to 150,000 clones, less than 85% seen only once; the top ten take roughly 2%. Sequenced input: PBMCs. These receptors were obtained from a woman aged 60-75 years in good health and CMV-seropositive. CDR3s include the opening cysteine and the closing phenylalanine or tryptophan. The D gene is left open where the match is weak. The listing skips clone size in some rows; elsewhere it reads once, few, many or a size class.

cdr3_aa cdr3_nt j_call clone_size v_call d_call
CASSLGAGLSYNEQFF TGTGCCAGCAGCTTGGGGGCGGGTCTCTCCTACAATGAGCAGTTCTTC TRBJ2-1 few TRBV5-6 -
CASSLVAGGDYGYTF TGCGCCAGCAGCTTGGTGGCAGGGGGAGATTATGGCTACACCTTC TRBJ1-2 - TRBV5-1 TRBD1
CASSQSERTVGSNEQFF TGCGCCAGCAGTCAATCAGAAAGGACAGTAGGGTCCAATGAGCAGTTCTTC TRBJ2-1 - TRBV23-1 -
CASSEAWRGIRDGYTF TGTGCCAGCAGTGAAGCCTGGAGAGGAATTCGTGATGGCTACACCTTC TRBJ1-2 - TRBV6-1 -
CASNRDPGGDEKLFF TGCGCCAGCAATCGAGACCCAGGAGGGGATGAAAAACTGTTTTTT TRBJ1-4 - TRBV5-1 -
CAWRVGGDQPQHF TGTGCCTGGAGGGTAGGGGGAGATCAGCCCCAGCATTTT TRBJ1-5 - TRBV30 -
CAIRLTSGSSYEQYF TGTGCCATCAGACTGACTAGCGGGAGCTCCTACGAGCAGTACTTC TRBJ2-7 - TRBV10-3 TRBD2
CASSLERGDYNEQFF TGTGCCAGCAGCTTGGAGCGGGGCGACTACAATGAGCAGTTCTTC TRBJ2-1 - TRBV7-3 TRBD2
CASSPTGVNYGYTF TGTGCCAGCAGCCCGACAGGGGTTAACTATGGCTACACCTTC TRBJ1-2 - TRBV5-6 TRBD1
CASSAIEANTEAFF TGTGCCAGCAGTGCGATAGAGGCAAACACTGAAGCTTTCTTT TRBJ1-1 few TRBV27 -
CASSEAGGDYGYTF TGTGCCAGCAGTGAAGCAGGGGGCGACTATGGCTACACCTTC TRBJ1-2 - TRBV6-1 TRBD1
CASSEGSYPWGDQPQHF TGTGCCAGCAGTGAAGGATCGTATCCGTGGGGAGATCAGCCCCAGCATTTT TRBJ1-5 - TRBV2 -
CAISGGTSGLNEQFF TGTGCCATCAGTGGGGGGACTAGCGGGCTTAATGAGCAGTTCTTC TRBJ2-1 once TRBV10-3 TRBD2
CASSLEAGGGEGQFF TGTGCCAGCAGCTTAGAAGCGGGAGGCGGGGAAGGGCAGTTCTTC TRBJ2-1 - TRBV7-9 TRBD2
CASSPTGGVPYEQYF TGTGCCAGCAGCCCAACTGGGGGGGTGCCCTACGAGCAGTACTTC TRBJ2-7 - TRBV11-2 TRBD2
CASSQAGTGNEKLFF TGCGCCAGCAGCCAAGCAGGGACAGGGAATGAAAAACTGTTTTTT TRBJ1-4 few TRBV4-1 TRBD1
CASSFGDRVGHEQYF TGTGCCAGCAGTTTCGGGGACAGGGTGGGCCACGAGCAGTACTTC TRBJ2-7 - TRBV28 TRBD1
CASSFLGQGAQGYTF TGTGCCAGCAGTTTTCTAGGACAGGGAGCTCAAGGCTACACCTTC TRBJ1-2 - TRBV27 TRBD1
CASSPGRAGGYTF TGCGCCAGCAGTCCGGGCAGGGCAGGTGGCTACACCTTC TRBJ1-2 - TRBV10-2 -
CASSLDRGVNTEAFF TGCGCCAGCAGCTTGGACAGGGGGGTGAACACTGAAGCTTTCTTT TRBJ1-1 once TRBV5-1 TRBD1
CASSTTPGQGPYGYTF TGTGCCAGTAGTACCACCCCGGGACAGGGTCCCTATGGCTACACCTTC TRBJ1-2 - TRBV19 TRBD1
CASSSTGGSTEAFF TGTGCCAGCAGCTCCACAGGGGGCTCCACTGAAGCTTTCTTT TRBJ1-1 few TRBV5-5 TRBD1
CASSPDTYTGELFF TGCGCCAGCAGCCCGGACACCTACACCGGGGAGCTGTTTTTT TRBJ2-2 few TRBV5-1 -
CASSYEEGLEAFF TGTGCCAGCAGCTATGAGGAGGGGTTGGAAGCTTTCTTT TRBJ1-1 - TRBV11-2 -
CASSLGAGIVANQPQHF TGTGCCAGCAGTTTAGGGGCAGGGATAGTAGCCAATCAGCCCCAGCATTTT TRBJ1-5 - TRBV28 -
CASSGDRGYTDTQYF TGTGCCAGCTCAGGGGACAGGGGCTACACAGATACGCAGTATTTT TRBJ2-3 - TRBV18 TRBD1
CASSDPSGRNEQFF TGTGCCAGCAGTGATCCCTCGGGGAGGAATGAGCAGTTCTTC TRBJ2-1 - TRBV2 -
CASSLDRGEKLFF TGTGCCAGCAGTTTGGACAGGGGAGAAAAACTGTTTTTT TRBJ1-4 - TRBV28 TRBD1
CATSRGSGSGANVLTF TGTGCCACCAGCAGAGGTTCTGGGAGCGGGGCCAACGTCCTGACTTTC TRBJ2-6 - TRBV15 -
CSVGGSLRNGYTF TGCAGCGTTGGGGGCTCTCTAAGAAATGGCTACACCTTC TRBJ1-2 few TRBV29-1 -
CATSRETTTNEKLFF TGTGCCACCAGCAGAGAGACAACAACTAATGAAAAACTGTTTTTT TRBJ1-4 - TRBV15 -
CASSLGQSYGYTF TGTGCCAGCAGCCTAGGACAGAGTTATGGCTACACCTTC TRBJ1-2 - TRBV5-5 -
CASSTGLLSPYEQYF TGTGCCAGCAGCACGGGACTCCTAAGTCCCTACGAGCAGTACTTC TRBJ2-7 - TRBV5-4 -
CASSDLAGGRASTDTQYF TGCGCCAGCAGCGATCTAGCGGGAGGAAGGGCTAGCACAGATACGCAGTATTTT TRBJ2-3 - TRBV4-1 TRBD2
CASSSRQSLNTEAFF TGTGCCAGCAGCTCGAGACAATCTCTGAACACTGAAGCTTTCTTT TRBJ1-1 - TRBV5-8 -
CAWSVLAGRTDTQYF TGTGCCTGGAGTGTGCTAGCGGGAAGAACAGATACGCAGTATTTT TRBJ2-3 few TRBV30 TRBD2
CASSGGGLAISGEQFF TGTGCCAGCAGCGGTGGGGGACTAGCAATTTCAGGTGAGCAGTTCTTC TRBJ2-1 - TRBV9 TRBD2
CASSPGLPGEKLFF TGCGCCAGCAGCCCGGGACTGCCCGGTGAAAAACTGTTTTTT TRBJ1-4 - TRBV5-1 -
CASSLMTSGQETQYF TGTGCCAGCAGCTTAATGACTAGCGGGCAAGAGACCCAGTACTTC TRBJ2-5 few TRBV7-8 TRBD2
CATRQGPEAFF TGTGCCACCAGACAGGGTCCCGAAGCTTTCTTT TRBJ1-1 - TRBV6-1 TRBD1
CASSPNGRDTGELFF TGTGCCAGCAGCCCTAATGGGCGCGACACCGGGGAGCTGTTTTTT TRBJ2-2 - TRBV7-3 -
CATSRERVSNQPQHF TGTGCCACCAGCAGAGAGCGCGTTAGCAATCAGCCCCAGCATTTT TRBJ1-5 - TRBV15 -
CASSLALVVGLAGGRETQYF TGCGCCAGCAGCTTGGCCTTAGTCGTGGGACTAGCGGGAGGAAGGGAGACCCAGTACTTC TRBJ2-5 - TRBV5-1 TRBD2
CASRTTGGSGNTIYF TGTGCCAGTAGGACGACAGGGGGCTCTGGAAACACCATATATTTT TRBJ1-3 - TRBV19 TRBD1
CASSRSLSSYNEQFF TGCGCCAGCAGCCGGAGCCTTAGCTCCTACAATGAGCAGTTCTTC TRBJ2-1 - TRBV5-1 -
CASRVLAQGLSSGNTIYF TGCGCCAGCAGGGTTTTGGCACAGGGTCTGAGCTCTGGAAACACCATATATTTT TRBJ1-3 once TRBV5-1 -
CASSRQGITEAFF TGTGCCAGCAGTCGACAGGGTATCACTGAAGCTTTCTTT TRBJ1-1 - TRBV2 TRBD1
CASRGQGASYGYTF TGCGCCAGCAGGGGACAGGGAGCGAGCTATGGCTACACCTTC TRBJ1-2 - TRBV10-2 TRBD1
CATSRGTGGGTDTQYF TGTGCCACCAGCAGAGGGACAGGGGGAGGGACAGATACGCAGTATTTT TRBJ2-3 - TRBV15 TRBD1
CASSAGQGYSGNTIYF TGTGCCAGCAGCGCCGGACAGGGCTACTCTGGAAACACCATATATTTT TRBJ1-3 - TRBV9 TRBD1
CASSQDRGGYEQYF TGTGCCAGCAGCCAAGACAGGGGAGGGTACGAGCAGTACTTC TRBJ2-7 - TRBV5-5 -
CATSRELAGAETQYF TGTGCCACCAGCAGAGAACTAGCGGGAGCAGAGACCCAGTACTTC TRBJ2-5 - TRBV15 TRBD2
CASSRERLSYEQYF TGTGCCAGCAGCCGGGAGCGACTATCCTACGAGCAGTACTTC TRBJ2-7 - TRBV11-2 -
CASSQRTGDAEAFF TGTGCCAGCAGTCAAAGAACAGGTGACGCTGAAGCTTTCTTT TRBJ1-1 - TRBV2 -